This TCR beta chain was identified during a study of beta chain features in type 1 diabetes. Background on the study: Researchers looked at over 100,000,000 sorted cells across all samples.

Study-wide results and limits: With patients and controls alike, PCR might favor shorter templates to an equal degree. Naive, central memory and Treg TCRB repertoires appeared more alike in patients than in healthy donors.

This clone was detected only a few times. Its antigen is as yet unknown. This CDR3 contains 13 residues. Germline CDR1 is SGHRS and CDR2 is YFSETQ. V dropped 0 bases and J dropped 7 bases, with 11 bases sitting between them. Sorting based on CD45RO/CCR7/CD25/CD127/CD95/CD27 separated CD4+ naive, central memory, regulatory and stem cell-like memory cells. The whole isolated RNA underwent reverse transcription, so sequencing captured expressed TCRB transcripts. Some clones are missing from TCRdb's copy, which holds only in-frame ones; the method was immunoSEQ multiplex PCR. The sample contains a few hundred thousand clones, 9.6% of which appear only once.

The sample comprised naive CD4+ T cells from blood. The chain carries TRBV5-1 and TRBJ2-7; D is perhaps TRBD1 (5 bases). The receptor was derived from a woman under 30 in good health. CDR3 bases: TGCGCCAGCAGCTTGGTGCAGGGCCAGGAGCAGTACTTC. Protein product: CASSLVQGQEQYF.